Included here is one TCR beta chain sequence, with context. What antigen it recognizes has not been identified. No base qualities exist here, and no much larger clone lies one base off it. This specimen comes from a study of shared clonotypes between healthy human individuals (dated by TCRdb to between 2020 and 2021). Regarding the study in general: The cohort comprised two women and a few men aged 18 to 49 years. For each donor, three plates each were used for CD4 naive and CD4 memory, two plates were used for CD8 naive, and one plate was used for CD8 memory. To estimate repertoire size and how much clonotype sharing occurs between individuals, the study deeply sequenced the blood TCR repertoires of several healthy adults. Libraries were prepared and TCR repertoires were sequenced by different laboratories using diverse techniques, in order to increase sequencing depth and limit assay-specific biases. Leukapheresis yielded between about 0.9 and 10 billion PBMCs per donor. Study-level results and caveats: Only blood was sampled, and tissue TCR repertoires likely differ from those in blood. Compared with non-shared clonotypes, clonotypes shared by all four sorted-subset donors had higher generation probabilities. Naive subsets generally had larger estimated clonotype richness than memory subsets did. Incomplete sequencing was indicated by rarefaction of sorted-subset datasets, despite the large sequencing depth. Across a handful of donors, roughly 5% of naive CD4, roughly 3.4% of naive CD8, 2.3% of memory CD4, and under 0.45% of memory CD8 clonotypes were shared. Pairwise subsampling led to the expectation that sequencing depth would affect the degree of clonotype sharing among donors. Because the study included a small number of donors, the genetic and exposure-history diversity represented was limited.

TCR CDR3 regions were amplified from genomic DNA by multiplex PCR using the deep immunoSEQ assay. Extracted genomic DNA from each cell subset was spread evenly across all wells of several immunoSEQ 96-well plates, with each plate serving as a replicate. For sorted subsets, about 200 ng genomic DNA, equal to some 28,000 T cell genomes, was loaded into each replicate PCR. The purified libraries were quantified using a Qubit 3.0 fluorometer, sized with a Bioanalyzer 2100, and then quantified again using the KAPA Library Quantification kit. Every immunoSEQ 96-well plate was sequenced on a dedicated single-read 150-cycle Illumina NextSeq 550 flow cell. The original pipeline was this. Because the immunoSEQ output included only junctional sequences and no quality scores, the filtering could not be the same as the filtering used for full-length reads. To assign V/J genes and CDR3, sequences were annotated against IMGT germline references using PyIR, a Python wrapper for IgBLAST v1.9. Reads were filtered out if the reads had weak V/J assignments (E-value above 1e-6), no CDR3, stop codons, out-of-frame junctions, or ambiguous translated residues. V3J clonotypes were defined by identical inferred V gene, J gene, and CDR3 amino acid sequence. Percentage overlap between repertoires was calculated by dividing the number of shared unique clonotypes by the size of the smaller repertoire. Repertoire richness was assessed with RTK rarefaction, the Chao1 estimator, and Recon v2.1 estimates of unobserved clonotypes. For all TCRbeta clonotypes obtained by the gDNA method from a few donors, generation probabilities were computed with OLGA. The table was pulled from immuneACCESS by TCRdb, which kept in-frame rearrangements only. Such tables lose some clones; where checked, under half of the loss comes from unresolved V genes, and the rest has no known cause. V and J calls and clone size are as listed in that table; D and trimming were resolved from the DNA. In this sample the table shows fewer than 1.8 million clones, around 98.5% of which occur a single time. In total, the top ten clones hold about 0.34% of the sample.

The donors were healthy, HIV-negative adults who had no recently reported acute infections or vaccinations. Only Caucasian adults living in Nashville, Tennessee, USA were represented among the donors. Magnetic negative selection was used to enrich CD4+ T cells, after which naive cells were positively selected on CD45RA and the negative fraction became the memory subset. Blood was obtained by leukapheresis, after which PBMCs were separated by Ficoll-Histopaque density gradient centrifugation and cryopreserved in liquid nitrogen vapor phase. Analytical flow cytometry was used to check the purity and quantity of every magnetically sorted T cell population. Genomic DNA was isolated from each sorted fraction and quantified by UV absorbance on a Nanodrop 2000c. CDR1 and CDR2, looked up from the germline V gene, are SNHLY and FYNNEI. V lost 6 bases and J lost 8 bases; the stretch between them is 13 bases long. The CDR3 numbers 13 residues from cysteine through phenylalanine. The retained sequence is limited to the CDR3, 39 bases, with the frame set at the first base.

The specimen was naive CD4+ T cells sorted from blood. The cell subset or site label here, explained by the study, means: CD45RA+ positively selected. The TCR originated in a man aged 25 to 45 in good health. The receptor chain draws on TRBV2 and TRBJ1-4; a tentative D match to TRBD1 spans 6 bases. The bases read TGTGCCAGCAGGGCAGGGGTTTACGAAAAACTGTTTTTT. Translated, it reads CASRAGVYEKLFF.